The entry below describes one T cell receptor beta chain. Its antigen is currently unknown. One entry per CDR3 protein, called by TCRdb with MiXCR from the reads. There are approximately 910,000 distinct CDR3 sequences in the sample; more than 25% occur only once, and around an eighth lies in the top ten. The source of the sample is a study of T cell repertoires in cytomegalovirus infection. The sequence derives from a human donor in good health (CMV status not recorded). Some clones in this sample may be carry-over from other donors' samples. Sequenced material: cultured CD8+ T cells from PBMCs, taken from culture after CMV antigen stimulation.

The CDR3 reads CASMEGATYNSPLHF. CDR3 DNA: TGTGCCAGTATGGAGGGGGCGACCTATAATTCACCCCTCCACTTT. V usage is TRBV19 and J usage is TRBJ1-6, with TRBD1 matching 7 bases. V was clipped by 7 bases and J by 2 bases; unmatched bases: 5. Germline values: CDR1 LNHDA, CDR2 SQIVND (reference sequence). This CDR3 is built from 15 residues.